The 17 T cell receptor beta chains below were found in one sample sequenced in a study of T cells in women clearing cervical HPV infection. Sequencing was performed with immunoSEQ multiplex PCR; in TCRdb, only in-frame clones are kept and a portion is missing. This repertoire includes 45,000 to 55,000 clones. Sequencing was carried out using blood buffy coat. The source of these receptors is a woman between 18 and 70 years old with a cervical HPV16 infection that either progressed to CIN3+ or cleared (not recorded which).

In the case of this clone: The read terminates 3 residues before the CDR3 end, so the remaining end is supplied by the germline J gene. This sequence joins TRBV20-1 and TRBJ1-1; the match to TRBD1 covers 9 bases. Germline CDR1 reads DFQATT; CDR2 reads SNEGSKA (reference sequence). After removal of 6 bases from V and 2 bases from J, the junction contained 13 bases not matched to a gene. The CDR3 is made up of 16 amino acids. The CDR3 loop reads CSATHRGLGVNTEAFF. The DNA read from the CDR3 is TGCAGTGCCACCCACAGGGGGCTTGGGGTCAACACTGAA.

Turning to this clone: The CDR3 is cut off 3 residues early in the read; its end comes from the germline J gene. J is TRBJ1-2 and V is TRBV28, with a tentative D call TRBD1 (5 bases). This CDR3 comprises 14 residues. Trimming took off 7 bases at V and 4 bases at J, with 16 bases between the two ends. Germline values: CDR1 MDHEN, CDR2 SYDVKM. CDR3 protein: CASIRPGSLYGYTF. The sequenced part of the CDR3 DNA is TGTGCCAGCATCCGGCCAGGGAGTCTCTATGGC.

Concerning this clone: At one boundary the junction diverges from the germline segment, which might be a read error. Partial CDR3 DNA: TGCGCCAGCAGCCCAAGGGGAAGTGGGGCCAACGTC. Protein: CASSPRGSGANV. The whole CDR3 reads CASSPRGSGANVLTF. The chain carries TRBV4-2 and TRBJ2-6, with D perhaps matching TRBD1 (5 bases). The read ends 3 residues shy of where the CDR3 ends; the end is completed using the germline J gene. This CDR3 has 15 residues. Germline lookup yields CDR1 LGHNA and CDR2 YNFKEQ.

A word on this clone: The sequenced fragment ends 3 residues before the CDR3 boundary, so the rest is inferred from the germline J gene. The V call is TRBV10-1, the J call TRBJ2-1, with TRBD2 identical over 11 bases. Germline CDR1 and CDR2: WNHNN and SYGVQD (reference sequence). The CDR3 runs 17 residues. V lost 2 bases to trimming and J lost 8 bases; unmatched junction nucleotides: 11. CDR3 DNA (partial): TGCGCCAGCAGTGAGACGGCCGGACTAGCGGGCGGCGATGAG. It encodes CASSETAGLAGGDE. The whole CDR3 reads CASSETAGLAGGDEQFF.

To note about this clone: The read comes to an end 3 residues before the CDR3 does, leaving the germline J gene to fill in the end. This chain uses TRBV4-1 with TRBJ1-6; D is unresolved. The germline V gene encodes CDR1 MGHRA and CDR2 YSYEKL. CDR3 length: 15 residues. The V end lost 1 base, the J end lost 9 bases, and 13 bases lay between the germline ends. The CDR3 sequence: CASSQVRGPGSPLHF. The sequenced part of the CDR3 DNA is TGCGCCAGCAGCCAAGTACGGGGTCCGGGTTCACCC.

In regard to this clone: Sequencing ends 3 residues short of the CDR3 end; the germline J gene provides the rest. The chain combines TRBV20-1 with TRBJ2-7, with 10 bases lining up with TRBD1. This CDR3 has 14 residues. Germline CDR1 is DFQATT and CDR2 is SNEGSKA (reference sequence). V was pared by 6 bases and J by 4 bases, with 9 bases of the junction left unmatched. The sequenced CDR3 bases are TGCAGTGCGCCGGACAGGGGGGGTGGATACGAG. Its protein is CSAPDRGGGYE. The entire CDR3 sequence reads CSAPDRGGGYEQYF.

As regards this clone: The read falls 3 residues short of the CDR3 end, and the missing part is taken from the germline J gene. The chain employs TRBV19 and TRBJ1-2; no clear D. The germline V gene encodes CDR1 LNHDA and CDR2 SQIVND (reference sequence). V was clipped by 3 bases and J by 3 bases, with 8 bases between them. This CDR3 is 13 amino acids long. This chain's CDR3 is CASSISGDYGYTF. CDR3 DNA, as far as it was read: TGTGCCAGTAGTATCTCGGGTGACTATGGC.

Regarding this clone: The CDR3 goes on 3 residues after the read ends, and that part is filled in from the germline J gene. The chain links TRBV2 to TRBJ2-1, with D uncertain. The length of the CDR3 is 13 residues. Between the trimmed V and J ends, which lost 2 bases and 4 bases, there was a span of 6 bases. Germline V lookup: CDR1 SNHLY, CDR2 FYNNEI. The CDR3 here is CASSELVYNEQFF. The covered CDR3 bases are TGTGCCAGCAGTGAACTAGTATACAATGAG.

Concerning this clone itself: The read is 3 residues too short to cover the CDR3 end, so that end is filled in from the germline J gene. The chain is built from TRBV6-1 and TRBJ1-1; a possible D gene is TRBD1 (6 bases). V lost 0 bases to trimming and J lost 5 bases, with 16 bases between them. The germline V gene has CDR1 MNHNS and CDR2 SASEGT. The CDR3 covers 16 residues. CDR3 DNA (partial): TGTGCCAGCAGTGAAGCTTTACAGGGCCGAGGAACTGAA. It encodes CASSEALQGRGTE. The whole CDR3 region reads CASSEALQGRGTEAFF.

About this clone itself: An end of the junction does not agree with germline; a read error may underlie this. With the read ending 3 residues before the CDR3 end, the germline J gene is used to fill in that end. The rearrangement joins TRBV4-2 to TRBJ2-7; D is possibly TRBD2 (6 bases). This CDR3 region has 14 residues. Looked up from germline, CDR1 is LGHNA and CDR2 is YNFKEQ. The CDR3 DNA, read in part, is TGCGCCAGCAGCCAAGAACTAGCCCCCTACGAG. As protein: CASSQELAPYE. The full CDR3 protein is CASSQELAPYEQYF.

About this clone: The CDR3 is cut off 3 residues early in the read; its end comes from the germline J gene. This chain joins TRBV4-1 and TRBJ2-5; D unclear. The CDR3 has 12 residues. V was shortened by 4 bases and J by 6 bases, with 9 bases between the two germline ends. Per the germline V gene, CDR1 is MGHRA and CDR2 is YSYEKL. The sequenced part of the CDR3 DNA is TGCGCCAGCAGCCCCGGTACTCAGACC. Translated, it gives CASSPGTQT. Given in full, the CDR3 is CASSPGTQTQYF.

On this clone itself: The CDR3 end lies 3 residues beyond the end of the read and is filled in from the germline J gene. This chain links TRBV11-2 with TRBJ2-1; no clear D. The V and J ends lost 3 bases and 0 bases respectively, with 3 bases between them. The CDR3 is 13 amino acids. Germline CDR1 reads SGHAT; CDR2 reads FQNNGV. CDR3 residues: CASSFSSYNEQFF. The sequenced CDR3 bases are TGTGCCAGCAGCTTCAGCTCCTACAATGAG.

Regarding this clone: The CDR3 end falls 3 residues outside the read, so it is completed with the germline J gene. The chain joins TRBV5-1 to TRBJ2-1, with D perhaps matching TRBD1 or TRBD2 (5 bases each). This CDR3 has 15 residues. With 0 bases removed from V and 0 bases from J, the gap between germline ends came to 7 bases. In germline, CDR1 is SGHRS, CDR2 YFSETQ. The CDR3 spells CASSLEGSSYNEQFF. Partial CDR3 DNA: TGCGCCAGCAGCTTGGAGGGGAGCTCCTACAATGAG.

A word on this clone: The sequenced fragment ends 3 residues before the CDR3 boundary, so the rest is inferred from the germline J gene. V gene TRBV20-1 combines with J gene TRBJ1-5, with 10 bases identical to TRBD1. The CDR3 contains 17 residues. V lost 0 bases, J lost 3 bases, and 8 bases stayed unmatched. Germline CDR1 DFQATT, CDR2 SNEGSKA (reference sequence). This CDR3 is CSARELDRGVDNQPQHF. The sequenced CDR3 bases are TGCAGTGCTAGAGAGCTGGACAGGGGGGTCGACAATCAGCCC.

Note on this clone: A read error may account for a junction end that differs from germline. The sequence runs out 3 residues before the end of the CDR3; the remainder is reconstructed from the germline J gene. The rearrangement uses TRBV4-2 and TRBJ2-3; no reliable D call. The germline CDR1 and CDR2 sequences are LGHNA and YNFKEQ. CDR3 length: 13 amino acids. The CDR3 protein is CASSQVARSPQYF. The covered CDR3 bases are TGCGCCAGCAGCCAAGTTGCTAGGAGTCCG.

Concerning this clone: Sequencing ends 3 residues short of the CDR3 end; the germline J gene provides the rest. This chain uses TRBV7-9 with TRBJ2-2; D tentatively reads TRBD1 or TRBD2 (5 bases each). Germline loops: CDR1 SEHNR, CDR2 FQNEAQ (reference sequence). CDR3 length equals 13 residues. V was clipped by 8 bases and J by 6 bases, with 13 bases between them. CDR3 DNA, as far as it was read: TGTGCCAGCGTCCCCAGAGGGGCCGGGGAG. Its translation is CASVPRGAGE. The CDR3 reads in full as CASVPRGAGELFF. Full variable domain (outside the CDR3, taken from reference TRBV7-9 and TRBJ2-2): DTGVSQNPRHKITKRGQNVTFRCDPISEHNRLYWYRQTLGQGPEFLTYFQNEAQLEKSRLLSDRFSAERPKGSFSTLEIQRTEQGDSAMYLCASVPRGAGELFFGEGSRLTVL.

Incomplete CDR3 DNA: TGCGCCAGCAGCTGGACAGGCGCGAACACCGGGGAG. Translated: CASSWTGANTGE. The full CDR3 protein reads CASSWTGANTGELFF. The J gene is TRBJ2-2, the V gene TRBV5-1; 7 nucleotides match TRBD1. The read finishes 3 residues shy of the CDR3 end, and the germline J gene is used to complete it. Germline CDR1 reads SGHRS; CDR2 reads YFSETQ. The CDR3 consists of 15 residues. The V segment lost 3 bases and the J segment 0 bases; nucleotides outside the gene matches: 2.